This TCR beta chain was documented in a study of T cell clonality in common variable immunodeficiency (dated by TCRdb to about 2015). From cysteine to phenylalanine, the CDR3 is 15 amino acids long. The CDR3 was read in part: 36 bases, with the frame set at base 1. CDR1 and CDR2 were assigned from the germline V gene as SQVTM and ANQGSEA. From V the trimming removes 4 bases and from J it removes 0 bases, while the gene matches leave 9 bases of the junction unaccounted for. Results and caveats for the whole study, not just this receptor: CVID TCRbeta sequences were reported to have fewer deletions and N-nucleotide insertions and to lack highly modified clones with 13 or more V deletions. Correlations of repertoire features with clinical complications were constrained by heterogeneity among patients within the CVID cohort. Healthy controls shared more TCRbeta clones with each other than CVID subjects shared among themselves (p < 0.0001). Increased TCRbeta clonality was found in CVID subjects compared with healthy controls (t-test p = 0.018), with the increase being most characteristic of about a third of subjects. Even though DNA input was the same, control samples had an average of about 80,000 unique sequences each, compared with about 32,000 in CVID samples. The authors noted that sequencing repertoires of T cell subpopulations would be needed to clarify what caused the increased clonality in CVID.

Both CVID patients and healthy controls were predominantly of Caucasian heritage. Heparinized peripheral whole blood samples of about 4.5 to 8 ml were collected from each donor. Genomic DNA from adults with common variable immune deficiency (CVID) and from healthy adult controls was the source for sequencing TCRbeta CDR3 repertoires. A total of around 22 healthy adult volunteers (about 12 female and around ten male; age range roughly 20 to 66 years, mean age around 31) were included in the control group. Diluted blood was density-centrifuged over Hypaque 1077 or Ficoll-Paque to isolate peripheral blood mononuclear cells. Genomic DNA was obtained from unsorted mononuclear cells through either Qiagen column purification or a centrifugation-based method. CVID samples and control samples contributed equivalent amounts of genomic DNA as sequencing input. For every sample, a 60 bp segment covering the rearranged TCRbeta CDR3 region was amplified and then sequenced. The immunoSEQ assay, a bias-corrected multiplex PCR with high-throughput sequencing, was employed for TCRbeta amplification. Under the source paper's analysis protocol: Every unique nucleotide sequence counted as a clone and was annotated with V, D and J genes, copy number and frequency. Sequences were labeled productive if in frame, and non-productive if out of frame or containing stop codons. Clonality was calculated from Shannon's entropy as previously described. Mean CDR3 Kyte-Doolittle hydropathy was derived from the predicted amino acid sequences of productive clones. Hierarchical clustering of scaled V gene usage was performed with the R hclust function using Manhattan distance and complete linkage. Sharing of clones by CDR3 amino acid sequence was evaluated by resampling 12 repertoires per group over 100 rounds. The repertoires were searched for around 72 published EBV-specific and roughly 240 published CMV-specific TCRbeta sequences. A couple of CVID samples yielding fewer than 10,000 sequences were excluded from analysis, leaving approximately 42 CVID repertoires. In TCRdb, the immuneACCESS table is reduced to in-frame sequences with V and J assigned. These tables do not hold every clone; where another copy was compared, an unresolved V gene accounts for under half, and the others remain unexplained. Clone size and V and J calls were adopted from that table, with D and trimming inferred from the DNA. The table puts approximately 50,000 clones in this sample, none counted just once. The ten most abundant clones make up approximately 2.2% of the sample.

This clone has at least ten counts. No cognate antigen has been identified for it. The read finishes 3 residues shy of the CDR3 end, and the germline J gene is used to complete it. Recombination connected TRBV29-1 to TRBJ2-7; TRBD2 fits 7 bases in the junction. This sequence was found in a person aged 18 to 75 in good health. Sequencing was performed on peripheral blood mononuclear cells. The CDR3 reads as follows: CSVVFSTSASYEQYF. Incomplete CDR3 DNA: TGCAGCGTTGTCTTTTCTACTAGCGCCTCCTACGAG.